The 22 T cell receptor beta chains listed next were all sequenced from one sample in a study of human T cells and chemical hapten exposure. TCRdb used MiXCR to reprocess the RACE reads, holding one entry per CDR3 protein. Among 380,000 or so distinct CDR3 sequences listed, roughly 5% were seen once. Time point reported: patch test 1, 2 weeks after DPC sensitization. Treatment noted: therapeutic diphenylcyclopropenone sensitization with weekly scalp DPC. This material consisted of whole blood, taken in connection with sensitization to the hapten diphenylcyclopropenone (DPC). The receptors derive from a woman in her forties or fifties with alopecia areata. Some clones in this sample may be carry-over from other donors' samples.

The chain employs TRBV2 and TRBJ2-3; D possibly uses TRBD1 or TRBD2 (5 bases each). CDR3 length equals 13 residues. V dropped 6 bases and J dropped 1 base, with 8 bases sitting between them. CDR1 SNHLY and CDR2 FYNNEI come from the germline V gene. Here the CDR3 reads CASRGDGTDTQYF. DNA for the CDR3: TGTGCCAGCAGGGGGGACGGCACAGATACGCAGTATTTT.

Many counts were recorded for this clonotype. This rearrangement joins TRBV6-6 to TRBJ1-6; no reliable D call. Germline V CDR1 and CDR2: MNHNY, SVGAGI (reference sequence). The CDR3 totals 12 residues. Trimming left V 2 bases short and J 10 bases short, with 6 bases between. In DNA form, the CDR3 reads TGTGCCAGCAGTTACCCGGGGTCACCCCTCCACTTT. Its protein product is CASSYPGSPLHF.

The V gene is TRBV12-3 or TRBV12-4, the J gene TRBJ1-4; 7 bases match TRBD1. V shed 5 bases, J shed 4 bases, and the junction held 10 bases outside the gene matches. This CDR3 has 16 amino acids. CDR3 sequence reads: CASSPRPGTDNEKLFF. The DNA of the CDR3 is TGTGCCAGCAGTCCCCGACCCGGGACAGATAATGAAAAACTGTTTTTT.

In this sample, this clonotype turned up many times. The chain combines TRBV2 with TRBJ2-3; the D is unclear. The germline V gene has CDR1 SNHLY and CDR2 FYNNEI. Trimming left V 6 bases short and J 0 bases short, with 1 base between. The CDR3 covers 11 residues. The CDR3 region has the DNA TGTGCCAGCAGGAGCACAGATACGCAGTATTTT. Translation gives CASRSTDTQYF.

This clonotype appeared many times. The CDR3 loop reads CASSLKEGSKAFF. Written as DNA, the CDR3 is TGTGCCAGCAGCTTAAAGGAAGGGTCCAAAGCTTTCTTT. The genes are TRBV11-2 and TRBJ1-1, with D uncertain. The length of the CDR3 is 13 residues. Trimming stripped 2 bases from V and 9 bases from J, with 13 bases between. CDR1 is SGHAT, CDR2 FQNNGV, per germline.

The chain uses TRBV11-2 and TRBJ2-2; 11 bases are shared with TRBD2. Unmatched junction bases numbered 4, after V lost 3 bases and J lost 4 bases. CDR1 and CDR2 (germline): SGHAT, FQNNGV. The CDR3 runs to 16 residues. CDR3 coding DNA: TGTGCCAGCAGCTTGCTAGCGGGAGGTGGCACCGGGGAGCTGTTTTTT. Translated: CASSLLAGGGTGELFF.

This clonotype was detected a few times. The chain joins TRBV6-5 to TRBJ2-5; maybe TRBD2 (6 bases). CDR3 length: 12 amino acids. The germline V gene encodes CDR1 MNHEY and CDR2 SVGAGI. The germline V and J ends were trimmed by 6 bases and 7 bases, with 12 bases remaining between them. Here the CDR3 reads CASSSGLPTQYF. CDR3 coding DNA: TGTGCCAGCAGCTCGGGACTCCCGACCCAGTACTTC.

This clonotype was counted at least ten times. J is TRBJ1-1 and V is TRBV20-1; no clear D. Germline V CDR1 and CDR2: DFQATT, SNEGSKA (reference sequence). V lost 0 bases and J lost 5, with 16 bases in between. The CDR3 spans 15 residues. The CDR3 loop is CSAREYVGLGTEAFF. CDR3 DNA: TGCAGTGCTAGAGAGTACGTTGGCCTGGGGACTGAAGCTTTCTTT.

On this clonotype itself: This may arise from a read error, as a much more abundant clone is one base away. This rearrangement joins TRBV29-1 to TRBJ2-3; 7 bases fit TRBD2. The CDR3 is 14 residues long. CDR1 is SQVTM and CDR2 is ANQGSEA in the germline V gene. The CDR3 DNA follows: TGCAGCGTTGAAGATCGGGAGGATACAGATACGCAGTGTTTT. Translated: CSVEDREDTDTQCF.

This clonotype was seen many times. This chain links TRBV6-5 with TRBJ1-1; D is unresolved. Trimming removed 0 bases from V and 0 bases from J, with 17 bases in between. The germline gives CDR1 MNHEY, CDR2 SVGAGI. This CDR3 spans 18 amino acids. CDR3 nucleotides: TGTGCCAGCAGTTACTCGAGGCTAGCCGGACGCATGAACACTGAAGCTTTCTTT. The encoded protein is CASSYSRLAGRMNTEAFF.

This clonotype was observed at least ten times. This sequence joins TRBV7-9 and TRBJ2-5, with 7 bases lining up with TRBD1. Per germline, CDR1 SEHNR and CDR2 FQNEAQ (reference sequence). V lost 5 bases, J lost 1 base, and 4 bases stayed unmatched. The CDR3 is 14 residues long. CDR3 nucleotide sequence: TGTGCCAGCAGCCAGGGGACAGTCCAAGAGACCCAGTACTTC. Translation gives CASSQGTVQETQYF.

This chain joins TRBV20-1 and TRBJ2-3; 9 positions match TRBD2. V shed 6 bases and J 1 base; nucleotides not matched to a gene: 8. The germline V gene has CDR1 DFQATT and CDR2 SNEGSKA (reference sequence). The CDR3 has 15 amino acids. This chain's CDR3 is CSAPNSGGRTDTQYF. Here the CDR3 DNA reads TGCAGTGCCCCCAATAGCGGGGGCCGCACAGATACGCAGTATTTT.

At least ten counts were recorded for this clonotype. J is TRBJ2-3 and V is TRBV27; 10 positions agree with TRBD1. The CDR3 contains 17 residues. J gave up 0 bases and V 5 bases, and 8 bases lay outside the gene matches. Per germline, CDR1 MNHEY and CDR2 SMNVEV (reference sequence). In nucleotides, the CDR3 is TGTGCCAGCAGTACGGGACAGGGGCCCCCGAGCACAGATACGCAGTATTTT. As protein: CASSTGQGPPSTDTQYF.

This clonotype came up a few times. The chain employs TRBV18 and TRBJ1-4; D is uncertain. With 2 bases removed from V and 6 bases from J, the gap between germline ends came to 7 bases. Per germline, CDR1 KGHSH and CDR2 LQKENI. This CDR3 is 13 amino acids long. The chain's CDR3 is CASSPTSDEKLFF. The CDR3 DNA follows: TGTGCCAGCTCACCAACCTCGGATGAAAAACTGTTTTTT.

The rearrangement uses TRBV20-1 and TRBJ2-3; tentatively, D is TRBD1 or TRBD2 (6 bases each). Trimming stripped 3 bases from V and 0 bases from J, with 19 bases between. Germline CDR1 reads DFQATT; CDR2 reads SNEGSKA (reference sequence). The CDR3 runs to 17 residues. The CDR3 DNA reads TGCAGTGCTAGTGGTAGTCCGGGGGCCCCTAGCACAGATACGCAGTATTTT. This sequence encodes CSASGSPGAPSTDTQYF.

Only a few counts were recorded for this clonotype. CDR3 sequence: CASGRDQPQHF. The CDR3 coding sequence is TGTGCCAGCGGACGAGATCAGCCCCAGCATTTT. The chain couples TRBV27 to TRBJ1-5; unclear D gene. The CDR3 has 11 amino acids. Deletions cut 8 bases from V and 5 bases from J, with 7 bases between. CDR1 and CDR2 from the germline V gene are MNHEY and SMNVEV (reference sequence).

V gene TRBV2 combines with J gene TRBJ1-1; the D gene is possibly TRBD1 (6 bases). CDR1 and CDR2 from the germline V gene are SNHLY and FYNNEI. Trimming removed 0 bases at V and 0 bases at J, with 11 bases between. The CDR3 totals 16 residues. CDR3 loop: CASSEAHRDMNTEAFF. The DNA of the CDR3 is TGTGCCAGCAGTGAAGCTCACAGGGATATGAACACTGAAGCTTTCTTT.

There are many counts of this clonotype. The V gene is TRBV7-7, the J gene TRBJ1-2; D is possibly TRBD1 (6 bases). Trimming took 5 bases from V and 7 from J, leaving 20 bases between them. In germline, CDR1 is SSHAT, CDR2 FNYEAQ (reference sequence). The CDR3 is 15 amino acids. The CDR3 DNA is TGTGCCAGCAGCCCCACGGACAGCAGGGTCCTTGGCTACACCTTC. Translation gives CASSPTDSRVLGYTF. Supplemented by reference TRBV7-7 and TRBJ1-2, the full variable domain reads GAGVSQSPRYKVTKRGQDVTLRCDPISSHATLYWYQQALGQGPEFLTYFNYEAQPDKSGLPSDRFSAERPEGSISTLTIQRTEQRDSAMYRCASSPTDSRVLGYTFGSGTRLTVV.

The chain employs TRBV12-3 or TRBV12-4 and TRBJ2-1; 8 bases agree with TRBD2. This CDR3 has 15 amino acids. The trim removed 2 bases at V and 4 bases at J, leaving 4 bases unmatched. In DNA, the CDR3 is TGTGCCAGCAGTTTAAAAGCGGGAGTTTACAATGAGCAGTTCTTC. This encodes CASSLKAGVYNEQFF.

In this sample, this clonotype turned up a few times. The chain uses TRBV15 and TRBJ1-1, with TRBD1 matching 10 bases. V was clipped by 6 bases and J by 5 bases; unmatched bases: 9. Looked up from germline, CDR1 is LNHNV and CDR2 is YYDKDF (reference sequence). This CDR3 has 15 amino acids. The CDR3 nucleotides read TGTGCCACCAGGACAGGGGGCGCGAGGACAACTGAAGCTTTCTTT. This gives the protein CATRTGGARTTEAFF.

The chain is built from TRBV7-8 and TRBJ2-3; TRBD2 matches at 8 bases. This CDR3 has 16 residues. Per the germline V gene, CDR1 is SGHVS and CDR2 is FQNEAQ. V was pared by 1 base and J by 5 bases, with 8 bases of the junction left unmatched. The chain's CDR3 is CASSLGGTSGKDTQYF. The CDR3 region has the DNA TGTGCCAGCAGCTTAGGGGGCACTAGCGGCAAAGATACGCAGTATTTT.

This clonotype was counted at least ten times. V is TRBV7-3 and J is TRBJ1-1; D not certain. The CDR3 runs to 13 residues. The V gene's germline CDR1 is SGHTA and CDR2 FQGTGA. Trimming pared 5 bases from V and 3 bases from J, leaving 10 bases between. The DNA for the CDR3 is TGTGCCAGCAGCCATGGGCAGGACACTGAAGCTTTCTTT. It translates to CASSHGQDTEAFF. Variable domain in full (rest from reference TRBV7-3 and TRBJ1-1): GAGVSQTPSNKVTEKGKYVELRCDPISGHTALYWYRQSLGQGPEFLIYFQGTGAADDSGLPNDRFFAVRPEGSVSTLKIQRTERGDSAVYLCASSHGQDTEAFFGQGTRLTVV.